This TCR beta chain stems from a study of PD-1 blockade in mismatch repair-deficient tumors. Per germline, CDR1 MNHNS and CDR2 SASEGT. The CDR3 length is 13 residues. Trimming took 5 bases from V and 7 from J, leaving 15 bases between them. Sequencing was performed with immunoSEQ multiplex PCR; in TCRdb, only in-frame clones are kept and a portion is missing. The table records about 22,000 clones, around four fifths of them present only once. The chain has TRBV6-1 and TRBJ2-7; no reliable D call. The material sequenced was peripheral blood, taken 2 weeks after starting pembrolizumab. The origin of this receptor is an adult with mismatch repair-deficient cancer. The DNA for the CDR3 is TGTGCCAGCAGTCCTACGGTTGCTGGTGAGCAGTACTTC. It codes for CASSPTVAGEQYF.